Described below is a single T cell receptor beta chain sequence and its context. These data are taken from a study of long-term antiretroviral therapy in people with HIV. The overall study: Specimens dating back about a decade before the 2015 immediate-ART recommendation are the oldest included.

Treatment for every participant with HIV took place in the United States. The germline CDR1 and CDR2 sequences are SEHNR and FQNEAQ (reference sequence). This CDR3 has 18 amino acids. V was trimmed by 7 bases and J by 0 bases, leaving 19 bases between them. Survey-level immunoSEQ v3.0 assays were run. Clones were sequenced by immunoSEQ multiplex PCR, and TCRdb holds only the in-frame ones, with some missing. The sample has 13,000 to 15,000 clones; over 65% are singletons. J is TRBJ2-6 and V is TRBV7-9; D is possibly TRBD1 or TRBD2 (7 bases each). The sequences come from unsorted PBMCs, collected 1.3 years before starting antiretroviral therapy. The sequence was obtained from a man aged 35 to 55 with HIV. The CDR3 nucleotides are TGTGCCAGCATCCCGCAGGGGGGGTTCATCTCTGGGGCCAACGTCCTGACTTTC. Translated, it gives CASIPQGGFISGANVLTF.